This T cell receptor beta chain was captured by sequencing in a study of blood T cell repertoires in COVID-19 (dated by TCRdb to about 2020). For the study in its entirety: The collaborator samples originated in the United States, Italy and Spain and spanned the acute and convalescent phases of COVID-19. The prospective study material was composed of cDNA or gDNA derived from T cells, B-cell-depleted T cells, or PBMCs. Subjects who had been exposed to COVID-19, were actively infected with it, or had recovered from it provided the deeply sampled blood TCRbeta repertoires that made up the dataset. The repertoires were made available in a free public database intended to serve as a resource for research on the immune response to SARS-CoV-2. Samples came from the ongoing ImmuneRACE study (first 160 participants) plus 1,254 subjects from 6 global collaborators. Sample metadata almost always included a de-identified subject ID, COVID-19 status, age in years and sex. Where HLA class I and class II types were available, the types were taken from metadata supplied by the sample provider, not from assay-based typing. Results and caveats for the whole study, not just this receptor: The quantity of clinical and demographic metadata differed by source and by participant and was supplied without curation.

Trimming accounts for 0 bases at V and 7 bases at J, while the number of junction bases matched to no gene is 12. The CDR3 spans 17 residues, from the cysteine through the phenylalanine. Only the CDR3 DNA is retained, 51 bases long and in frame from the first base. Via the germline V gene, CDR1 is MGHRA and CDR2 YSYEKL. TCRbeta CDR3 regions were amplified from genomic DNA using the immunoSEQ Assay, a bias-controlled multiplex PCR. In the paper's pipeline: Within the assay, amplification of reference gene primers was used to estimate how many nucleated cells each sample contained. To quantify the absolute abundance of each unique TCRbeta CDR3 rearrangement, sequence reads were collapsed and filtered. For each sample, productive Simpson clonality was calculated as the square root of Simpson's diversity index over productive rearrangements. TCRdb mirrors the immuneACCESS table, restricted to in-frame sequences. Some clones are absent from its copies; in checked studies, under half trace to an unresolved V gene, and the reason for the others is unknown. From that table come the V and J calls and clone size; the DNA was used to work out D and trimming. In all, the sample holds 350,000 to 400,000 clones, and approximately 90% of those were seen once. The ten largest clones add up to around 1.2% of the sample.

Participants in the prospective study were aged about 18 to 90 years, lived in 20 to 30 United States geographic areas, and enrolled through a virtual design. Cohort assignment in the prospective study relied on participant-reported clinical history from a screening survey and a study questionnaire. ImmuneRACE Cohort 3 recovered participants were defined by two consecutive negative NP/OP PCR tests, healthcare professional clearance, or symptom resolution. Mobile phlebotomists in the prospective study collected whole blood, serum and a nasopharyngeal or oropharyngeal swab from every participant. Prospective study participants could optionally give additional blood draws and questionnaires over a roughly two-month period. Prospective study blood samples were shipped either frozen or at room temperature before DNA extraction. This clone was picked up one time. The antigen it binds to is not known. Base quality data are lacking; no much larger clone is found one base away.

The clonotype comes from a woman aged 18-30 years who had recovered from COVID-19. The material sequenced was PBMCs or T cells enriched from blood (not recorded which). The V gene is TRBV4-1 and the J gene is TRBJ1-1; 9 of the junction bases match TRBD1. At the DNA level, the sequence is TGCGCCAGCAGCCAAGATCCGGGGACAGGGTTTAGTGGTGAAGCTTTCTTT. Its protein reads: CASSQDPGTGFSGEAFF.